This passage covers 21 T cell receptor beta chains from one sample sequenced in a study of spatial heterogeneity in lung cancer. The time point is: sample taken at primary tumor resection. Unsorted whole RNA of tumor, nontumor lung or frozen PBMC was sequenced. TCRdb passed the 5' RACE reads through MiXCR, listing each CDR3 protein once. The sample lists more than 65,000 distinct CDR3 sequences, around 13% occurring once. The sequencing used PBMCs, collected at surgery. Receptors were obtained from a male donor with early-stage non-small cell lung cancer.

This clonotype was detected many times. This chain uses TRBV12-3 or TRBV12-4 with TRBJ1-5; 12 positions agree with TRBD1. Trimming took 3 bases from V and 6 from J; bases not matched to a gene: 6. The CDR3 has 16 residues. CDR3 DNA sequence: TGTGCCAGCAGTTTCGGGACAGGGGGCCGAAGTCAGCCCCAGCATTTT. It encodes CASSFGTGGRSQPQHF.

The gene calls are TRBV6-1 and TRBJ2-3; 11 bases fit TRBD2. Looked up from germline, CDR1 is MNHNS and CDR2 is SASEGT. The CDR3 contains 16 residues. The J segment lost 6 bases and the V segment lost 2 bases, leaving 7 bases of the junction unmatched. CDR3 nucleotides: TGTGCCAGCAGTGAAATGATAGCGGGAGGGGGGGATACGCAGTATTTT. Amino acids: CASSEMIAGGGDTQYF.

The genes are TRBV5-1 and TRBJ2-3; 9 bases line up with TRBD1. J gave up 4 bases and V 5 bases, and 8 bases lay outside the gene matches. Germline-derived CDR1 and CDR2 are SGHRS and YFSETQ. This CDR3 comprises 15 residues. The CDR3 loop is CASRPGQGMPDTQYF. CDR3 DNA: TGCGCCAGCAGACCGGGACAGGGAATGCCAGATACGCAGTATTTT.

This clonotype was seen a few times. The V gene is TRBV5-1, the J gene TRBJ2-1; 8 bases fit TRBD1. CDR1 is SGHRS, CDR2 YFSETQ, per germline. This CDR3 has 14 residues. The ends lost 6 bases at V and 8 bases at J; junction bases unmatched: 10. The CDR3: CASTSGGDLDEQFF. Written as DNA, the CDR3 is TGCGCCAGCACGTCAGGGGGCGACCTTGATGAGCAGTTCTTC.

This clonotype appeared a few times. The chain combines TRBV5-1 with TRBJ2-7; no definite D call. The CDR3 is 12 residues long. Trimming removed 0 bases at V and 3 bases at J, with 4 bases between. Germline lookup yields CDR1 SGHRS and CDR2 YFSETQ. The CDR3 nucleotides read TGCGCCAGCAGCTTGGAGGGCTACGAGCAGTACTTC. Protein product: CASSLEGYEQYF.

This chain joins TRBV10-3 and TRBJ1-1; no clear D gene. This CDR3 contains 15 residues. Germline values: CDR1 ENHRY, CDR2 SYGVKD. V was shortened by 0 bases and J by 1 base, with 9 bases between the two germline ends. The CDR3 sequence: CAISESGRRNTEAFF. The CDR3 coding sequence is TGTGCCATCAGTGAGTCGGGAAGGAGGAACACTGAAGCTTTCTTT.

This clonotype was seen only a few times. CDR3: CAISDDWNGYTF. The CDR3 bases are TGTGCCATCAGTGACGACTGGAATGGCTACACCTTC. This sequence joins TRBV10-3 and TRBJ1-2; the D is unclear. Trimming shortened V by 3 bases and J by 6 bases, and 8 bases separated the two germline ends. From germline, CDR1 is ENHRY and CDR2 SYGVKD. This CDR3 spans 12 amino acids.

The V call is TRBV15, the J call TRBJ2-1; D assignment may be TRBD1 or TRBD2 (7 bases each). This CDR3 spans 16 amino acids. Germline V gives CDR1 LNHNV, CDR2 YYDKDF (reference sequence). V lost 1 base and J lost 5, with 15 bases in between. CDR3 sequence reads: CATSRGEGAIDNEQFF. As DNA, the CDR3 is TGTGCCACCAGCAGAGGGGAGGGGGCTATCGACAATGAGCAGTTCTTC. The entire variable domain, with the rest obtained from reference TRBV15 and TRBJ2-1, is as follows: DAMVIQNPRYQVTQFGKPVTLSCSQTLNHNVMYWYQQKSSQAPKLLFHYYDKDFNNEADTPDNFQSRRPNTSFCFLDIRSPGLGDTAMYLCATSRGEGAIDNEQFFGPGTRLTVL.

This clonotype was found many times. This chain links TRBV7-2 with TRBJ2-2; 8 bases map to TRBD2. The germline V gene encodes CDR1 SGHTA and CDR2 FQGNSA. The CDR3 length is 14 residues. Trimming took 1 base from V and 6 from J; bases not matched to a gene: 1. CDR3 residues: CASSLGLAPGELFF. DNA of the CDR3: TGTGCCAGCAGCTTAGGACTAGCGCCCGGGGAGCTGTTTTTT.

The chain carries TRBV5-1 and TRBJ2-2, with 8 bases that match TRBD2. V lost 4 bases and J lost 7; bases outside the gene matches: 9. Germline CDR1 and CDR2: SGHRS and YFSETQ. The CDR3 spans 15 residues. The CDR3 here is CASSVLTSDGGELFF. In DNA, the CDR3 is TGCGCCAGCAGCGTACTGACTAGCGACGGCGGGGAGCTGTTTTTT.

Many counts were recorded for this clonotype. The V and J genes are TRBV19 and TRBJ2-7; 7 nucleotides line up with TRBD1. The CDR3 contains 13 residues. Germline V lookup: CDR1 LNHDA, CDR2 SQIVND (reference sequence). V dropped 7 bases and J dropped 4; count of bases not matched to a gene: 7. CDR3 amino acids: CASKEGGAYEQYF. CDR3 sequence (DNA): TGTGCCAGTAAAGAAGGGGGCGCTTACGAGCAGTACTTC. The full variable domain, in which reference TRBV19 and TRBJ2-7 provide the parts outside the CDR3, is DGGITQSPKYLFRKEGQNVTLSCEQNLNHDAMYWYRQDPGQGLRLIYYSQIVNDFQKGDIAEGYSVSREKKESFPLTVTSAQKNPTAFYLCASKEGGAYEQYFGPGTRLTVT.

This clonotype was observed many times. The chain joins TRBV3-1 to TRBJ1-6, with 7 bases fitting TRBD1. The V segment lost 4 bases and the J segment 9 bases; nucleotides outside the gene matches: 12. The CDR3 spans 16 residues. Germline V gene lookup returns CDR1 LGHDT and CDR2 YNNKEL (reference sequence). CDR3 nucleotides: TGTGCCAGCAGCCCGATAGACAGGGCCATAGGTTCACCCCTCCACTTT. Protein sequence: CASSPIDRAIGSPLHF.

In this sample, this clonotype turned up a few times. The V gene is TRBV5-1, the J gene TRBJ2-6, with D perhaps being TRBD1 or TRBD2 (5 bases each). From germline, CDR1 is SGHRS and CDR2 YFSETQ. The ends were cut back, 4 bases at V and 4 bases at J, with 15 bases in the middle. This CDR3 region has 16 residues. The CDR3 is CASSLGPPGGANVLTF. CDR3 in DNA: TGCGCCAGCAGCCTGGGACCCCCGGGAGGGGCCAACGTCCTGACTTTC.

The chain joins TRBV7-3 to TRBJ2-1; 13 bases are a match to TRBD2. This CDR3 spans 16 amino acids. The V gene end was trimmed by 5 bases and the J gene end by 7 bases; junction bases not matched to a gene: 8. The V gene's germline CDR1 is SGHTA and CDR2 FQGTGA. CDR3 nucleotides: TGTGCCAGCAGCCTCGGACTAGCGGGAGTATCAAATGAGCAGTTCTTC. As protein: CASSLGLAGVSNEQFF.

In its sample, this clonotype was seen a few times. The chain is built from TRBV12-3 or TRBV12-4 and TRBJ1-1; D unclear. V shed 5 bases and J shed 6 bases, with 13 bases lying between them. This CDR3 comprises 13 residues. CDR3 bases: TGTGCCAGCAGTCCACCTCGGGCTCCTGAAGCTTTCTTT. Its translation is CASSPPRAPEAFF.

This clonotype was seen only a few times. This chain joins TRBV28 and TRBJ1-4; 11 nucleotides align to TRBD1. Trimming took 4 bases from V and 2 from J; bases not matched to a gene: 0. This CDR3 is built from 15 residues. Looked up from germline, CDR1 is MDHEN and CDR2 is SYDVKM. The CDR3 DNA reads TGTGCCAGCAGTTGGACAGGGGGCACTAATGAAAAACTGTTTTTT. Translated, it gives CASSWTGGTNEKLFF.

The rearrangement links TRBV29-1 to TRBJ2-3, with a tentative D call TRBD1 (6 bases). The germline CDR1 and CDR2 sequences are SQVTM and ANQGSEA. The CDR3 extends over 13 amino acids. V lost 6 bases to trimming and J lost 4 bases, with 14 bases between them. The CDR3 DNA is TGCAGCGTCACCTCCAGGGGCCCAGATACGCAGTATTTT. It yields the protein CSVTSRGPDTQYF.

This sequence joins TRBV19 and TRBJ2-5; 13 bases agree with TRBD2. The germline CDR1 and CDR2 sequences are LNHDA and SQIVND (reference sequence). The CDR3 is made up of 16 amino acids. J lost 5 bases, V lost 5 bases, and 8 bases had no gene match. The DNA for the CDR3 is TGTGCCAGTAGTCCCTGGACTAGCGGGGGCGGGGAGACCCAGTACTTC. Translating it yields CASSPWTSGGGETQYF.

This clonotype came up a few times. The CDR3 DNA follows: TGCAGTGCTAGGGAGGGGACCTCCTATAATTCACCCCTCCACTTT. It is translated as CSAREGTSYNSPLHF. This rearrangement joins TRBV20-1 to TRBJ1-6; D possibly corresponds to TRBD1 (5 bases). Per germline, CDR1 DFQATT and CDR2 SNEGSKA (reference sequence). V shed 3 bases and J shed 0 bases, with 9 bases lying between them. The CDR3 contains 15 residues.

The table lists this clonotype with many counts. This rearrangement joins TRBV7-2 to TRBJ2-7; possible D gene TRBD2, 6 bases. The CDR3 spans 15 residues. V lost 5 bases and J 1 base, leaving 15 bases between the germline ends. Per the germline V gene, CDR1 is SGHTA and CDR2 is FQGNSA. The CDR3 loop reads CASSPGTRHSYEQYF. CDR3 in DNA: TGTGCCAGCAGCCCTGGGACTCGCCATTCCTACGAGCAGTACTTC.

The chain recombines TRBV2 with TRBJ2-5; possible D gene TRBD1, 5 bases. Trimming cost V 4 bases and J 2 bases, with 8 bases left between them. Germline V gene lookup returns CDR1 SNHLY and CDR2 FYNNEI. This CDR3 region has 13 residues. CDR3 residues: CASSGQNQETQYF. CDR3 nucleotide sequence: TGTGCCAGCAGTGGACAGAATCAAGAGACCCAGTACTTC.